Shown below are 27 T cell receptor beta chains from a single sample sequenced in a study of cytomegalovirus exposure and HLA in healthy donors (dated by TCRdb to 2016 to 2017). Library preparation used the immunoSEQ multiplex PCR assay. For the multiplex PCR, a mixture combining 60 forward primers for TCR Vbeta segments and 13 reverse primers for TCR Jbeta segments was used. TCRdb took over this immuneACCESS table, retaining in-frame rearrangements with V and J assigned. Such tables are incomplete; in checked studies, under half of the missing clones stem from an unresolved V gene, and the remainder is unexplained. Within this sample are 90,000 to 110,000 clones, with around 76% of them counted one time only. The ten largest make up about 7.5% of the sample. The specimen was PBMCs. These receptor sequences come from a man between 35 and 55 years old in good health and CMV-seropositive.

The chain uses TRBV5-1 and TRBJ2-7; possible D gene TRBD1, 7 bases. Trimming cost V 7 bases and J 5 bases, with 22 bases left between them. The germline V gene encodes CDR1 SGHRS and CDR2 YFSETQ. This CDR3 spans 15 amino acids. CDR3 region: CASSTQGGGGHEQYF. The DNA for the CDR3 is TGCGCCAGCTCCACGCAGGGGGGAGGCGGCCACGAGCAGTACTTC. Using reference TRBV5-1 and TRBJ2-7 for the parts outside the CDR3, the full variable domain is KAGVTQTPRYLIKTRGQQVTLSCSPISGHRSVSWYQQTPGQGLQFLFEYFSETQRNKGNFPGRFSGRQFSNSRSEMNVSTLELGDSALYLCASSTQGGGGHEQYFGPGTRLTVT.

V is TRBV2 and J is TRBJ2-7; 8 positions agree with TRBD1. CDR1 and CDR2 from the germline V gene are SNHLY and FYNNEI. The length of the CDR3 is 16 residues. After removal of 5 bases from V and 3 bases from J, the junction contained 12 bases not matched to a gene. DNA of the CDR3: TGTGCCAGCAGTCCCTCTAGCAGGGGGCGCATCTACGAGCAGTACTTC. It encodes CASSPSSRGRIYEQYF.

The rearrangement links TRBV7-9 to TRBJ1-6, with a tentative D call TRBD1 (5 bases). The CDR3 is made up of 17 amino acids. The germline V gene encodes CDR1 SEHNR and CDR2 FQNEAQ (reference sequence). The V end lost 5 bases, the J end lost 8 bases, and 22 bases lay between the germline ends. The CDR3 loop reads CASSTTRTVDKDSPLHF. The CDR3 DNA sequence: TGTGCCAGCAGCACCACAAGAACGGTGGACAAGGATTCACCCCTCCACTTT.

The chain combines TRBV5-4 with TRBJ2-7; no clear D gene. The V end was cut by 4 bases, the J end by 1 base, with 12 bases between. Per germline, CDR1 SGHNT and CDR2 YYREEE (reference sequence). The CDR3 loop spans 14 amino acids. CDR3 protein: CASSVYLGSYEQYF. As DNA, the CDR3 is TGTGCCAGCAGCGTGTACCTCGGGTCCTACGAGCAGTACTTC.

The gene calls are TRBV5-4 and TRBJ2-2; unclear D gene. Germline values: CDR1 SGHNT, CDR2 YYREEE (reference sequence). The CDR3 spans 14 residues. V lost 3 bases, J lost 3 bases, and 9 bases lay in between. CDR3 amino acids: CASSYPLDTGELFF. CDR3 sequence (DNA): TGTGCCAGCAGCTATCCATTAGACACCGGGGAGCTGTTTTTT.

This clone was recorded a few times. The chain links TRBV27 to TRBJ2-5; 10 nucleotides agree with TRBD2. This CDR3 is built from 15 residues. CDR1 and CDR2 (germline): MNHEY, SMNVEV (reference sequence). After removal of 2 bases from V and 4 bases from J, the junction contained 4 bases not matched to a gene. CDR3 amino acids: CASSLLAGEVETQYF. The CDR3 bases are TGTGCCAGCAGTTTACTAGCGGGAGAGGTAGAGACCCAGTACTTC.

The CDR3 is CASSLSRGNQPQHF. The CDR3 coding sequence is TGTGCCAGCAGTCTTTCCAGGGGGAATCAGCCCCAGCATTTT. The genes are TRBV2 and TRBJ1-5; 7 positions agree with TRBD1. The germline V gene has CDR1 SNHLY and CDR2 FYNNEI. V was pared by 5 bases and J by 4 bases, with 5 bases of the junction left unmatched. The length of the CDR3 is 14 residues.

This clone has a handful of counts. V and J are TRBV11-1 and TRBJ2-7; 7 nucleotides agree with TRBD2. This CDR3 is 16 amino acids long. V lost 2 bases, J lost 3 bases, and 10 bases stayed unmatched. CDR1 is SGHAT and CDR2 is FQDESV in the germline V gene (reference sequence). CDR3 protein: CASSLSSGGLFYEQYF. The CDR3 bases are TGTGCCAGCAGCTTATCTAGCGGAGGTTTATTCTACGAGCAGTACTTC.

V and J are TRBV7-9 and TRBJ2-3; TRBD2 matches 13 bases. The CDR3 is 14 residues long. The junction had 0 bases not matched to a gene; V was cut back by 3 bases and J by 6 bases. CDR1 is SEHNR, CDR2 FQNEAQ, per germline (reference sequence). For the CDR3, the DNA is TGTGCCAGCAGCTTGGGACTAGCGGGGGATACGCAGTATTTT. As protein: CASSLGLAGDTQYF.

The chain employs TRBV11-2 and TRBJ2-2; TRBD2 aligns across 7 bases. V lost 1 base and J lost 3; bases outside the gene matches: 2. The germline V gene has CDR1 SGHAT and CDR2 FQNNGV. This CDR3 region has 15 residues. In nucleotides, the CDR3 is TGTGCCAGCAGCTTAGGCGGGAGTCACACCGGGGAGCTGTTTTTT. This translates into CASSLGGSHTGELFF. Variable domain in full (rest from reference TRBV11-2 and TRBJ2-2): EAGVAQSPRYKIIEKRQSVAFWCNPISGHATLYWYQQILGQGPKLLIQFQNNGVVDDSQLPKDRFSAERLKGVDSTLKIQPAKLEDSAVYLCASSLGGSHTGELFFGEGSRLTVL.

The J gene is TRBJ1-5, the V gene TRBV28; D gene ambiguous. Trimming cost V 4 bases and J 0 bases, with 19 bases left between them. The CDR3 runs to 18 residues. Germline CDR1 reads MDHEN; CDR2 reads SYDVKM. The CDR3 here is CASSYLPGKPHSNQPQHF. The CDR3 DNA sequence: TGTGCCAGCAGTTACCTTCCGGGGAAACCCCATAGCAATCAGCCCCAGCATTTT.

The chain joins TRBV28 to TRBJ1-2, with 8 bases fitting TRBD1. V lost 5 bases to trimming and J lost 14 bases; unmatched junction nucleotides: 10. This CDR3 is 12 amino acids long. CDR1 is MDHEN and CDR2 is SYDVKM in the germline V gene. The chain's CDR3 is CASSPGQVWRTF. The CDR3 DNA reads TGTGCCAGCAGTCCGGGACAGGTGTGGCGGACCTTC.

The chain recombines TRBV7-2 with TRBJ1-3; D unresolved. Trimming cost V 1 base and J 2 bases, with 12 bases left between them. Germline assignment: CDR1 SGHTA and CDR2 FQGNSA. This CDR3 contains 16 residues. Written as DNA, the CDR3 is TGTGCCAGCAGCTTAGTCACATCGCTGACTGGAAACACCATATATTTT. Translation gives CASSLVTSLTGNTIYF.

The table lists this clone with a few counts. The genes are TRBV19 and TRBJ2-3; the match to TRBD2 covers 8 bases. The CDR3 sequence is 15 residues long. Germline CDR1 is LNHDA and CDR2 is SQIVND (reference sequence). Unmatched junction bases numbered 10, after V lost 5 bases and J lost 6 bases. The CDR3 nucleotides are TGTGCCAGTAGTTTCCAACGGACTAGCCGTGATACGCAGTATTTT. Protein: CASSFQRTSRDTQYF.

The chain recombines TRBV2 with TRBJ2-3; the D gene is possibly TRBD1 (5 bases). This CDR3 is 14 amino acids long. Trimming took 2 bases from V and 11 from J, leaving 17 bases between them. Germline V CDR1 and CDR2: SNHLY, FYNNEI. The CDR3 sequence: CASSERPQGLQQYF. The CDR3 DNA sequence: TGTGCCAGCAGTGAACGCCCCCAGGGTCTACAGCAGTATTTT.

In its sample, this clone was seen a few times. The V call is TRBV5-1, the J call TRBJ2-7; 13 bases match TRBD2. Germline-derived CDR1 and CDR2 are SGHRS and YFSETQ. CDR3 size: 14 residues. With V trimmed by 3 bases and J by 7 bases, 4 bases remained unmatched. In nucleotides, the CDR3 is TGCGCCAGCAGCTGGACTAGCGGGAGCGGGGAGCAGTACTTC. Encoded protein: CASSWTSGSGEQYF.

This rearrangement joins TRBV9 to TRBJ2-1; D might be TRBD2 (6 bases). Trimming stripped 3 bases from V and 2 bases from J, with 9 bases between. Germline V gives CDR1 SGDLS, CDR2 YYNGEE. The CDR3 loop spans 14 amino acids. This chain's CDR3 is CASSGGLPYNEQFF. Written as DNA, the CDR3 is TGTGCCAGCAGCGGGGGACTCCCCTACAATGAGCAGTTCTTC.

This clone was counted a few times. The chain employs TRBV28 and TRBJ2-1; 8 bases match TRBD2. The germline CDR1 and CDR2 sequences are MDHEN and SYDVKM. V dropped 8 bases and J dropped 1; count of bases not matched to a gene: 7. The CDR3 length is 15 residues. The CDR3 bases are TGTGCCAGCGGGGGGACTAGAGAGTCCTACAATGAGCAGTTCTTC. Amino acids: CASGGTRESYNEQFF.

This sequence joins TRBV2 and TRBJ2-7, with 11 bases matching TRBD2. Germline lookup yields CDR1 SNHLY and CDR2 FYNNEI. The CDR3 totals 14 residues. Trimming cost V 7 bases and J 3 bases; bases outside gene matches: 5. In nucleotides, the CDR3 is TGTGCCAGCACTGGGACTAGCGGAAACTACGAGCAGTACTTC. As protein: CASTGTSGNYEQYF.

The gene calls are TRBV2 and TRBJ2-7; TRBD2 is a possible D gene (5 bases). CDR1 and CDR2 from the germline V gene are SNHLY and FYNNEI. CDR3 length: 13 amino acids. Trimming shortened V by 1 base and J by 2 bases, and 6 bases separated the two germline ends. CDR3 residues: CASSEVRAYEQYF. CDR3 nucleotide sequence: TGTGCCAGCAGTGAAGTGAGGGCCTACGAGCAGTACTTC.

The chain couples TRBV7-2 to TRBJ2-1, with D perhaps TRBD2 (6 bases). V lost 1 base and J 4 bases, leaving 8 bases between the germline ends. CDR1 and CDR2 (germline): SGHTA, FQGNSA. The CDR3 covers 14 residues. This CDR3 is CASSLEAGYNEQFF. The CDR3 DNA sequence: TGTGCCAGCAGCTTAGAGGCGGGATACAATGAGCAGTTCTTC.

This clone was detected a few times. The chain uses TRBV9 and TRBJ1-2; TRBD1 matches 9 bases. The V gene's germline CDR1 is SGDLS and CDR2 YYNGEE. The CDR3 loop spans 15 amino acids. V gave up 3 bases and J gave up 6 bases; unmatched junction bases: 9. This CDR3 is CASSGGLRQGDGYTF. The CDR3 DNA sequence: TGTGCCAGCAGCGGGGGCCTCAGACAGGGGGATGGCTACACCTTC.

This clone was seen just once. The V gene is TRBV14, the J gene TRBJ1-6; D gene unclear. The germline gives CDR1 SGHDN, CDR2 FVKESK. The CDR3 length is 15 residues. Trimming removed 1 base from V and 8 bases from J, with 12 bases in between. The CDR3, as DNA: TGTGCCAGCAGCCAAGGTTCACCACTATATTCACCCCTCCACTTT. This translates into CASSQGSPLYSPLHF.

This clone appeared a few times. The gene calls are TRBV2 and TRBJ1-1, with TRBD1 identical over 7 bases. This CDR3 has 15 amino acids. The ends lost 4 bases at V and 1 base at J; junction bases unmatched: 6. Germline CDR1 SNHLY, CDR2 FYNNEI. Written as DNA, the CDR3 is TGTGCCAGCAGTGGAGGGACAGCTTGGAACACTGAAGCTTTCTTT. Protein sequence: CASSGGTAWNTEAFF.

This chain links TRBV27 with TRBJ1-2; tentatively, D is TRBD1 (5 bases). V gave up 3 bases and J gave up 7 bases, with 15 bases separating them. From germline, CDR1 is MNHEY and CDR2 SMNVEV (reference sequence). This CDR3 contains 14 residues. The CDR3 bases are TGTGCCAGCAGTTTCGGGAACGGCGGGACTGGCTACACCTTC. Translation: CASSFGNGGTGYTF.

This chain connects TRBV11-3 to TRBJ1-1; perhaps TRBD1 as D (5 bases). Germline V gene sequence: CDR1 SGHNT, CDR2 YENEEA. The CDR3 is 14 amino acids. Trimming took off 2 bases at V and 3 bases at J, with 10 bases between the two ends. CDR3 DNA sequence: TGTGCCAGCAGCTTAAGGACGGGGGACACTGAAGCTTTCTTT. Amino acids: CASSLRTGDTEAFF. Variable domain in full (rest from reference TRBV11-3 and TRBJ1-1): EAGVVQSPRYKIIEKKQPVAFWCNPISGHNTLYWYLQNLGQGPELLIRYENEEAVDDSQLPKDRFSAERLKGVDSTLKIQPAELGDSAVYLCASSLRTGDTEAFFGQGTRLTVV.

This rearrangement joins TRBV10-3 to TRBJ1-4; 9 bases agree with TRBD1. After removal of 3 bases from V and 7 bases from J, the junction contained 6 bases not matched to a gene. The CDR3 length is 15 residues. Looked up from germline, CDR1 is ENHRY and CDR2 is SYGVKD. CDR3 sequence: CAISDPGQGSEKLFF. CDR3 DNA: TGTGCCATCAGTGACCCGGGACAGGGTAGTGAAAAACTGTTTTTT.